This T cell receptor (beta chain) was identified during a study of response to subunit inactivated influenza vaccine. Worth noting for this clonotype: What it binds is not known.

Findings of the study overall: Seasonal influenza vaccination, on each occasion, was suggested by the authors to recruit few new T cells.

Germline assignment: CDR1 SGHAT and CDR2 FQDESV (reference sequence). This CDR3 has 18 amino acids. With 3 bases clipped from V and 0 bases from J, the junction kept 6 bases outside the gene matches. Using its own MiXCR run on the RT-PCR reads, TCRdb lists one record per CDR3 protein. The sample has 550,000 to 800,000 distinct CDR3 sequences; about 15% are singletons. This clonotype was sampled from a man aged 50-60 years who received an inactivated influenza vaccine. The sample was PBMCs from blood, taken 14 to 15 days before vaccination. The rearrangement joins TRBV11-1 to TRBJ2-6, with TRBD1 matching over 9 bases. The CDR3 spells CASSFTGGAGSGANVLTF. The CDR3 region has the DNA TGTGCCAGCAGCTTCACAGGGGGCGCGGGCTCTGGGGCCAACGTCCTGACTTTC.